This TCR beta chain is from a study of blood T cells in healthy people across ages. Study overall: Template switching recovered approximately one barcoded beta molecule for every two T cells.

Trimming pared 7 bases from V and 2 bases from J, leaving 8 bases between. There are 12 residues in the CDR3. This clonotype was found a few times. Antigen: not known. Then a second PCR, running roughly 7 to 12 cycles, was carried out with a sample-barcoded 5' primer and a J-beta primer mix. TCRdb re-called the 5' RACE reads with MiXCR, one entry per CDR3 protein. The table has some 710,000 distinct CDR3 sequences, approximately 21% seen once; the top ten hold about 22%. Regarding the study as a whole: Not knowing donor CMV status may have confounded expanded clonotype changes.

Sequenced material: blood. The gene calls are TRBV12-3 or TRBV12-4 and TRBJ1-1; no clear D. The clonotype comes from a man in his sixties or seventies in good health. This chain's CDR3 is CASNNPNTEAFF. CDR3 nucleotide sequence: TGTGCCAGCAATAACCCTAACACTGAAGCTTTCTTT.